This TCR beta chain is drawn from a study of PD-1 blockade in classical Hodgkin lymphoma. No patient escaped relapse after autologous stem cell transplantation, and brentuximab vedotin exposure varied. This CDR3 region has 11 residues. CDR1 is DFQATT, CDR2 SNEGSKA, per germline (reference sequence). V lost 2 bases and J lost 5, with 6 bases in between. Assay: immunoSEQ multiplex PCR; the TCRdb copy retains only in-frame clones and omits some. Counted here are 35,000 or so clones, 76% occurring once; the ten biggest clones make up 16%. This material consisted of peripheral blood mononuclear cells (PBMCs), taken before the second cycle of nivolumab. The sequence came from a human donor with classical Hodgkin lymphoma. The chain has TRBV20-1 and TRBJ1-1; D not resolved. CDR3 region: CSARPRTEAFF. For the CDR3, the DNA is TGCAGTGCTAGACCGAGGACTGAAGCTTTCTTT.